This section outlines one TCR beta chain sequence together with its context. Its matching antigen is unknown. This record comes from a study of identical twins. The study's findings and limits: Fewer insertions marked abundant cord blood beta clonotypes; young adult naive trended weakly, memory not at all.

Each cDNA held unique molecular identifiers, and template switching gave it a universal primer site. One entry per CDR3 protein, called by TCRdb with MiXCR from the 5' RACE reads. The data contain 400,000 to 550,000 distinct CDR3 sequences, roughly a fifth of them seen just once; the ten biggest clones take up around 0.91%. Per the germline V gene, CDR1 is SGHVS and CDR2 is FQNEAQ. The V gene lost 0 bases and the J gene lost 3 bases, with 9 bases spanning the gap. This CDR3 contains 14 residues. The sample was also reused in another study, on T cells expressing NK-cell markers. From that study: Dominant NKG2C+ clonotypes accounted for about 1.0-8% of CD8+ T cells in about six donors.

This chain joins TRBV7-8 and TRBJ2-7, with TRBD2 as a possible D gene (5 bases). The source of this sequence is a woman younger than 35 in good health. The specimen sequenced was CD4+ T cells sorted from blood. This CDR3 is CASSLAQDFYEQYF. CDR3 coding DNA: TGTGCCAGCAGCTTAGCCCAGGACTTCTACGAGCAGTACTTC.